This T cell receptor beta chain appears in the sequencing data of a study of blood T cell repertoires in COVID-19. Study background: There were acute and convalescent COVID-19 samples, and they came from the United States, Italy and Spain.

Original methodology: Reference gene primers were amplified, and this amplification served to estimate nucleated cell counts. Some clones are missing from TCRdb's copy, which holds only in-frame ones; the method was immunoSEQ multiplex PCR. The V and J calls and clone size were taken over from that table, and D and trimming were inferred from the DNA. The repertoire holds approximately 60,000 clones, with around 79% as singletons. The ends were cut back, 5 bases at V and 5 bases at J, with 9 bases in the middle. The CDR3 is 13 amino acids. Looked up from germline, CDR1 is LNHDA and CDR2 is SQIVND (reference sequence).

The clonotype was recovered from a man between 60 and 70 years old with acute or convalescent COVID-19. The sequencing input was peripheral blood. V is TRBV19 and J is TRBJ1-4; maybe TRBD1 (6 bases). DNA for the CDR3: TGTGCCAGTAGTGACAGGCCGAATGAAAAACTGTTTTTT. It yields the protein CASSDRPNEKLFF.